The 4 T cell receptor beta chains below were found in one sample sequenced in a study of siplizumab effects on memory and regulatory T cells. The protocol was immunoSEQ multiplex PCR, while the TCRdb copy is restricted to in-frame clones and leaves out a portion. The table lists roughly 50,000 clones, roughly 87% of them singletons. The sequenced sample was naive CD8+ T cells sorted from blood. These receptors were taken from a human donor in good health.

The rearrangement links TRBV6-4 to TRBJ2-1, with D perhaps matching TRBD2 (6 bases). V was cut by 3 bases and J by 3 bases, with 24 bases left in between. From germline, CDR1 is MRHNA and CDR2 SNTAGT. The CDR3 is made up of 19 amino acids. The CDR3 protein is CASSDIPSGRIGGYNEQFF. The CDR3, as DNA: TGTGCCAGCAGTGATATCCCTTCCGGGAGAATTGGGGGCTACAATGAGCAGTTCTTC.

This clone was detected only once. The CDR3 DNA reads TGCGCCAGCAGCCAAGGGACGGCGGAGGGGGTCTACGAGCAGTACTTC. The encoded protein is CASSQGTAEGVYEQYF. The V gene is TRBV4-1, the J gene TRBJ2-7; perhaps D is TRBD1 or TRBD2 (6 bases each). V lost 1 base to trimming and J lost 3 bases, with 16 bases between them. Germline V gene lookup returns CDR1 MGHRA and CDR2 YSYEKL. This CDR3 is 16 amino acids long.

This sequence joins TRBV18 and TRBJ2-3, with D hard to call. The CDR3 runs to 14 residues. V dropped 1 base and J dropped 4 bases, with 9 bases sitting between them. Germline lookup yields CDR1 KGHSH and CDR2 LQKENI. The CDR3 loop reads CASSPRGTPDTQYF. The CDR3 DNA is TGTGCCAGCTCACCACGAGGAACGCCAGATACGCAGTATTTT. Full variable domain (missing parts from reference TRBV18 and TRBJ2-3): NAGVMQNPRHLVRRRGQEARLRCSPMKGHSHVYWYRQLPEEGLKFMVYLQKENIIDESGMPKERFSAEFPKEGPSILRIQQVVRGDSAAYFCASSPRGTPDTQYFGPGTRLTVL.

This clone appeared a single time. The rearrangement links TRBV11-3 to TRBJ2-7, with D possibly TRBD2 on 7 matching bases. CDR3 length equals 14 residues. Germline lookup yields CDR1 SGHNT and CDR2 YENEEA. V was shortened by 3 bases and J by 2 bases, with 11 bases between the two germline ends. The CDR3 here is CASSLAGAPYEQYF. The DNA of the CDR3 is TGTGCCAGCAGCTTGGCGGGGGCTCCCTACGAGCAGTACTTC.